This entry describes one T cell receptor beta chain. What it binds is not known. Other DNA variants within this sample encode the same CDR3. This specimen comes from a study of shared clonotypes between healthy human individuals. In the study overall: CD4 naive cells filled three plates per donor, CD4 memory three, CD8 naive two and CD8 memory one.

Regarding the study as a whole: What naive subsets generally showed was a larger estimated richness than memory subsets showed. Among non-shared clonotypes, generation probabilities were lower than among those shared by all four donors.

Terminally differentiated effector memory CD45RA+ cells were excluded from the naive CD8 cells, which were CD45RO-negative and positively selected for CCR7. The V and J ends lost 0 bases and 2 bases respectively, with 8 bases between them. The CDR3 loop spans 14 amino acids. Per germline, CDR1 SGDLS and CDR2 YYNGEE. Sequenced by immunoSEQ multiplex PCR; TCRdb stores in-frame clones only, minus some. The data show about 2 million clones, about 95% seen once. The clonotype was recovered from a man younger than 35 in good health. Sequencing used naive CD8+ T cells sorted from blood. The V call is TRBV9, the J call TRBJ2-5; the D is unclear. CDR3 region: CASSVDGWQETQYF. The CDR3 DNA follows: TGTGCCAGCAGCGTAGATGGGTGGCAAGAGACCCAGTACTTC. Variable domain in full (rest from reference TRBV9 and TRBJ2-5): DSGVTQTPKHLITATGQRVTLRCSPRSGDLSVYWYQQSLDQGLQFLIQYYNGEERAKGNILERFSAQQFPDLHSELNLSSLELGDSALYFCASSVDGWQETQYFGPGTRLLVL.